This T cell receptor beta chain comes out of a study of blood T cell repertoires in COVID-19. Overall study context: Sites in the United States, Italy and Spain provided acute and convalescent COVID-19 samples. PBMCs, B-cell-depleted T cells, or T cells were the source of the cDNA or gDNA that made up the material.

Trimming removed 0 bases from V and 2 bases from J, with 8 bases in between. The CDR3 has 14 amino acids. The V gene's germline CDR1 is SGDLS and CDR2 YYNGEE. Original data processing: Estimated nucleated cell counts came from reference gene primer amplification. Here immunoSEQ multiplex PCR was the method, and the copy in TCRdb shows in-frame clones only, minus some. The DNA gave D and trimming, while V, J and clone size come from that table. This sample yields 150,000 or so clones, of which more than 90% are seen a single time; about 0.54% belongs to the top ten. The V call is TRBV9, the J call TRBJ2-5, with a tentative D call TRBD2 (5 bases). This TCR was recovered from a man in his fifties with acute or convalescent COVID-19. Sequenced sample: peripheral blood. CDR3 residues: CASSVERWQETQYF. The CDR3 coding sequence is TGTGCCAGCAGCGTAGAGCGGTGGCAAGAGACCCAGTACTTC.